Below, 19 T cell receptor beta chains from the same sample are listed, as sequenced in a study of post-analysis software for immune sequencing data. Findings of the study overall: There were a few TRBV segments more frequent in patients than controls, and TRBV5-6, TRBV5-1 and TRBV20-1 were among them.

Included in the TCR beta cDNA libraries were unique molecular identifiers. TCRdb called the PCR reads again in MiXCR, with one record for every CDR3 protein. The table has approximately 150,000 distinct CDR3 sequences, approximately 30% seen once; the top ten hold 1.5%. Antigens for these TCRs are unknown. The sequencing sample was made of blood. The origin of the receptors is a girl aged 5 to 17 with multiple sclerosis.

This clonotype was picked up many times. The chain carries TRBV29-1 and TRBJ2-2; unclear D gene. The germline V and J ends were trimmed by 4 bases and 7 bases, with 13 bases remaining between them. This CDR3 contains 13 residues. Germline V gene lookup returns CDR1 SQVTM and CDR2 ANQGSEA. The DNA for the CDR3 is TGCAGCGTTGTAATACGTGGCGGCGGGGAGCTGTTTTTT. It specifies CSVVIRGGGELFF.

This clonotype was counted between two and nine times. The chain is built from TRBV3-1 and TRBJ1-1; 7 bases agree with TRBD1. The CDR3 extends over 14 amino acids. From germline, CDR1 is LGHDT and CDR2 YNNKEL (reference sequence). V lost 5 bases and J lost 1; bases outside the gene matches: 4. The CDR3 sequence is CASSVRTGNTEAFF. The CDR3 DNA is TGTGCCAGCAGCGTCCGGACAGGGAACACTGAAGCTTTCTTT.

This clonotype was seen ten or more times. The V gene is TRBV5-1, the J gene TRBJ2-1; the D is unclear. Trimming removed 3 bases from V and 2 bases from J, with 12 bases in between. Germline V CDR1 and CDR2: SGHRS, YFSETQ. The CDR3 totals 15 residues. CDR3 loop: CASSSDPQPYNEQFF. In DNA, the CDR3 is TGCGCCAGCAGCTCGGACCCCCAGCCCTACAATGAGCAGTTCTTC.

This clonotype came up many times. The CDR3 loop is CSASRGTLGTDTQYF. CDR3 in DNA: TGCAGTGCTAGCCGTGGGACGTTGGGCACAGATACGCAGTATTTT. The J gene is TRBJ2-3, the V gene TRBV20-1; D may correspond to TRBD1 or TRBD2 (5 bases each). Germline V CDR1 and CDR2: DFQATT, SNEGSKA (reference sequence). V was cut by 3 bases and J by 1 base, with 14 bases left in between. The length of the CDR3 is 15 residues.

V is TRBV24-1 and J is TRBJ2-2; D gene unclear. Germline CDR1 KGHDR, CDR2 SFDVKD. Trimming took off 1 base at V and 5 bases at J, with 7 bases between the two ends. The length of the CDR3 is 14 residues. CDR3: CATSDLRITGELFF. The CDR3 nucleotides read TGTGCCACCAGTGATTTAAGGATAACCGGGGAGCTGTTTTTT.

This clonotype was observed a handful of times. Germline is not matched at one junction end, which may reflect a read error. The gene calls are TRBV12-3 or TRBV12-4 and TRBJ1-4; tentatively, D is TRBD1 (6 bases). The CDR3 covers 14 residues. The CDR3 region is CASSLDSLNEELFF. For the CDR3, the DNA is TGTGCCAGCAGTCTGGACAGCCTTAATGAAGAACTGTTTTTT.

Many counts were recorded for this clonotype. An end of the junction does not agree with germline; a read error may underlie this. The V and J genes are TRBV5-1 and TRBJ2-3; possible D gene TRBD2, 6 bases. Germline V gene lookup returns CDR1 SGHRS and CDR2 YFSETQ. This CDR3 is 15 amino acids long. CDR3: CASSLAAGLTDTQYF. CDR3 DNA: TGTGCCAGCAGTTTAGCGGCAGGGCTCACAGATACGCAGTATTTT.

This clonotype was seen at least ten times. The rearrangement joins TRBV15 to TRBJ1-6; D gene ambiguous. V shed 0 bases and J shed 0 bases, with 9 bases lying between them. CDR3 length equals 17 residues. CDR1 is LNHNV and CDR2 is YYDKDF in the germline V gene (reference sequence). Here the CDR3 DNA reads TGTGCCACCAGCAGAGATACGACCCCCTCCTATAATTCACCCCTCCACTTT. Residues: CATSRDTTPSYNSPLHF.

This clonotype was counted at least ten times. The rearrangement joins TRBV6-6 to TRBJ1-2; 7 positions agree with TRBD1. The trim removed 2 bases at V and 4 bases at J, leaving 7 bases unmatched. The CDR3 runs 15 residues. Looked up from germline, CDR1 is MNHNY and CDR2 is SVGAGI (reference sequence). The CDR3 region has the DNA TGTGCCAGCAGTTACACCTGGGACAGCTTCTATGGCTACACCTTC. Translating gives CASSYTWDSFYGYTF.

The sample holds many counts of this clonotype. This chain uses TRBV25-1 with TRBJ2-7, with a weak D call TRBD1 (5 bases). The V gene lost 6 bases and the J gene lost 2 bases, with 14 bases spanning the gap. Germline assignment: CDR1 MGHDK and CDR2 SYGVNS. The CDR3 is 14 residues long. This CDR3 is CASRGLGRAYEQYF. Written as DNA, the CDR3 is TGTGCCAGCAGAGGATTGGGCAGGGCCTACGAGCAGTACTTC.

Notes on this clonotype: A single base separates this from a much larger clone, so it may be a read error. The rearrangement uses TRBV12-3 or TRBV12-4 and TRBJ2-6; 7 bases agree with TRBD1. Losses at the gene ends were 10 bases for V and 2 bases for J; bases not matched to a gene: 11. The CDR3 spans 16 residues. The CDR3 sequence: CATTQGISPGANVLTF. CDR3 sequence (DNA): TGTGCCACAACACAGGGGATATCGCCTGGGGCCAACGTCCTGACTTTC.

A word on this clonotype: This may stem from a read error, because a much larger clone lies one nucleotide away. The chain has TRBV2 and TRBJ2-1, with TRBD1 matching over 8 bases. From germline, CDR1 is SNHLY and CDR2 FYNNEI. The CDR3 runs 15 residues. The CDR3 is CASSETGGSYNERFF. The CDR3 DNA is TGTGCCAGCAGTGAAACAGGGGGGTCCTACAATGAGCGGTTCTTC.

A word on this clonotype: Possible read error: a much larger clone is one base away. The V and J genes are TRBV3-1 and TRBJ1-2; D is possibly TRBD1 (5 bases). The V and J ends lost 7 bases and 5 bases respectively, with 14 bases between them. Looked up from germline, CDR1 is LGHDT and CDR2 is YNNKEL (reference sequence). The CDR3 is 13 residues long. The CDR3 DNA sequence: TGTGCCAGCAACCAGGGCGAGGGTTATGGCTACACCTTC. It encodes CASNQGEGYGYTF.

The chain joins TRBV5-6 to TRBJ2-2; 8 nucleotides align to TRBD2. V dropped 5 bases and J dropped 8; count of bases not matched to a gene: 14. Germline V CDR1 and CDR2: SGHDT, YYEEEE. The CDR3 extends over 16 amino acids. CDR3 region: CASRTTSVGQGGELFF. The DNA of the CDR3 is TGTGCCAGCAGAACGACTAGCGTGGGCCAAGGGGGGGAGCTGTTTTTT.

In this sample, this clonotype turned up a few times. The CDR3 sequence is CASSQGGFGYTF. The DNA of the CDR3 is TGTGCCAGCAGCCAAGGGGGGTTTGGCTACACCTTC. This chain links TRBV3-1 with TRBJ1-2; a weak D match, TRBD1 (5 bases). V gave up 1 base and J gave up 7 bases, with 7 bases separating them. Germline V gives CDR1 LGHDT, CDR2 YNNKEL (reference sequence). The CDR3 loop spans 12 amino acids.

This clonotype was detected ten times or more. V usage is TRBV7-2 and J usage is TRBJ2-1, with D uncertain. The germline V gene has CDR1 SGHTA and CDR2 FQGNSA. V lost 5 bases, J lost 0 bases, and 11 bases lay in between. The CDR3 sequence is 15 residues long. In DNA form, the CDR3 reads TGTGCCAGCAGCATCGGCGTCTCCTCCTACAATGAGCAGTTCTTC. It translates to CASSIGVSSYNEQFF.

This clonotype was counted many times. This chain links TRBV24-1 with TRBJ2-4, with 10 bases matching TRBD1. After removal of 2 bases from V and 9 bases from J, the junction contained 6 bases not matched to a gene. CDR1 KGHDR and CDR2 SFDVKD come from the germline V gene. The CDR3 is made up of 15 amino acids. CDR3 nucleotide sequence: TGTGCCACCAGTGATTCCAGACAGGGGGCTGGCATTCAGTACTTC. As protein: CATSDSRQGAGIQYF.

The V call is TRBV5-6, the J call TRBJ1-4; D not resolved. Germline CDR1 and CDR2: SGHDT and YYEEEE. CDR3 length equals 12 residues. The V gene lost 2 bases and the J gene lost 8 bases, with 7 bases spanning the gap. The DNA of the CDR3 is TGTGCCAGCAGCTTCTACGGGGAAAAACTGTTTTTT. Translated, it gives CASSFYGEKLFF.

This clonotype was observed at least ten times. The J gene is TRBJ2-5, the V gene TRBV29-1; 8 bases agree with TRBD1. Germline V gene lookup returns CDR1 SQVTM and CDR2 ANQGSEA. Trimming took 6 bases from V and 5 from J; bases not matched to a gene: 5. The CDR3 consists of 12 residues. The CDR3 loop is CSVDRGGETQYF. In nucleotides, the CDR3 is TGCAGCGTCGACAGGGGCGGGGAGACCCAGTACTTC.